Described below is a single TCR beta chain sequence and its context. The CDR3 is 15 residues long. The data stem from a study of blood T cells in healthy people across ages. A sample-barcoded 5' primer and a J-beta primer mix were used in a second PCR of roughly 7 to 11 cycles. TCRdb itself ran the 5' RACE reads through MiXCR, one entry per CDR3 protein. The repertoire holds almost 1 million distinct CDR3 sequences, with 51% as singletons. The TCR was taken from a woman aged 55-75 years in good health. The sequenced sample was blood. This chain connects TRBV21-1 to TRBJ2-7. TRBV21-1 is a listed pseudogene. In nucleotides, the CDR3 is TGTGCCAGCAGCAAAGTCGGACAGGGGCCCTACGAGCAGTACTTC. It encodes CASSKVGQGPYEQYF.